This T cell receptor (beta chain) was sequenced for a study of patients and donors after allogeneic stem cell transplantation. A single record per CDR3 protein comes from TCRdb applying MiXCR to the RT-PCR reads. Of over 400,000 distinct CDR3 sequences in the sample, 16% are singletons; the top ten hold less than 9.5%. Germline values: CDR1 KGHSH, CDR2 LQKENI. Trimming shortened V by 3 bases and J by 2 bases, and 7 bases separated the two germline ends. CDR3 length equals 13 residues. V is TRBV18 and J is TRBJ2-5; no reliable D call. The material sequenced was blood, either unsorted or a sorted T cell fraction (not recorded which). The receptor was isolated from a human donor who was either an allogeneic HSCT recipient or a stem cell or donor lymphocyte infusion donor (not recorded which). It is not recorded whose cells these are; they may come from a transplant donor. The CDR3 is CASSPKAQETQYF. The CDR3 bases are TGTGCCAGCTCACCCAAGGCTCAAGAGACCCAGTACTTC.